This T cell receptor (beta chain) was sequenced for a study of cytomegalovirus exposure and HLA in healthy donors. PCR employed 60 Vbeta and 13 Jbeta primers. Using immunoSEQ multiplex PCR, the repertoire was profiled, and TCRdb retains in-frame clones only, with some absent. The sample has about 120,000 clones; 73% are singletons. The clonotype originates from a woman aged 40 to 50 in good health and CMV-seronegative. Sequences were obtained from PBMCs.

The CDR3 region has the DNA TGTGCCAGCAGTCGCGGGACAGGGCTCGGGGAGCTGTTTTTT. It encodes CASSRGTGLGELFF. The chain has TRBV6-4 and TRBJ2-2, with TRBD1 matching over 9 bases. This CDR3 contains 14 residues. The germline gives CDR1 MRHNA, CDR2 SNTAGT. V was clipped by 5 bases and J by 7 bases; unmatched bases: 5.